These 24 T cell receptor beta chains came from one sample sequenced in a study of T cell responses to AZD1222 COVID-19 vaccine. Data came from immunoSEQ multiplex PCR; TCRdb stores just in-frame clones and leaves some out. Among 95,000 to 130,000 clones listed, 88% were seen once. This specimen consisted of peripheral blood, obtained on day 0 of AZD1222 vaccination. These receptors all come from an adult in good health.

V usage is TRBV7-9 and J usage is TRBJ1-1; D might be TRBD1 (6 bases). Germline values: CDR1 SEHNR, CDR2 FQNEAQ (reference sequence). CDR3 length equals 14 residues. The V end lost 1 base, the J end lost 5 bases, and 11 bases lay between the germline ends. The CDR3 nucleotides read TGTGCCAGCAGCTTAGAGCAGGGGCGGACTGAAGCTTTCTTT. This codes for CASSLEQGRTEAFF.

The CDR3 loop reads CASSYSSKFGDSPKDGYTF. The DNA for the CDR3 is TGTGCCAGCAGTTACAGTAGTAAATTCGGTGACAGCCCAAAGGATGGCTACACCTTC. The chain is built from TRBV6-2 or TRBV6-3 and TRBJ1-2, with D possibly TRBD1 on 5 matching bases. The CDR3 is made up of 19 amino acids. Germline V lookup: CDR1 MNHEY, CDR2 SVGEGT. V lost 2 bases and J 6 bases, leaving 28 bases between the germline ends.

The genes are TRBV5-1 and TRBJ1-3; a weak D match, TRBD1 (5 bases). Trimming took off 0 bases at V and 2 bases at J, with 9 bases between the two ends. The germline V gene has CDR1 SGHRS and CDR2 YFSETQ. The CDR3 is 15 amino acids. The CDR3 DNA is TGCGCCAGCAGCTTGGGGGGCATACCTGGAAACACCATATATTTT. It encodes CASSLGGIPGNTIYF.

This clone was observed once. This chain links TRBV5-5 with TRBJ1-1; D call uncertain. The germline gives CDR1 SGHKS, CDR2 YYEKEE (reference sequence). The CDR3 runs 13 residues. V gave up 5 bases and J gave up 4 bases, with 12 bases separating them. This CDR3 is CASRPPVSTEAFF. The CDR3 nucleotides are TGTGCCAGCAGACCCCCAGTGAGCACTGAAGCTTTCTTT.

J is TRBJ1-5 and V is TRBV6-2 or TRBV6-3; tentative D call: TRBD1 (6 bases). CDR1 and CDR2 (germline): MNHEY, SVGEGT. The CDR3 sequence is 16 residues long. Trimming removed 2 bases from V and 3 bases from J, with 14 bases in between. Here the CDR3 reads CASSYRQGSHNQPQHF. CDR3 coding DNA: TGTGCCAGCAGTTACCGGCAGGGGAGTCACAATCAGCCCCAGCATTTT.

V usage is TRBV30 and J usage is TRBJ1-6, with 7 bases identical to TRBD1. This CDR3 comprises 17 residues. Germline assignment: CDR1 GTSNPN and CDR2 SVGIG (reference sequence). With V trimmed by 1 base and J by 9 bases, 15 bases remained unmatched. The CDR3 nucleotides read TGTGCCTGGAGTGGGGGACAGCACTATAACGGGGGTTCACCCCTCCACTTT. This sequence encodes CAWSGGQHYNGGSPLHF.

Here the CDR3 DNA reads TGTGCCAGCAGTTTTTATACGGGGAACACTGAAGCTTTCTTT. Protein sequence: CASSFYTGNTEAFF. The J gene is TRBJ1-1, the V gene TRBV27; no reliable D call. The CDR3 length is 14 residues. V dropped 3 bases and J dropped 1 base, with 9 bases sitting between them. The germline gives CDR1 MNHEY, CDR2 SMNVEV (reference sequence).

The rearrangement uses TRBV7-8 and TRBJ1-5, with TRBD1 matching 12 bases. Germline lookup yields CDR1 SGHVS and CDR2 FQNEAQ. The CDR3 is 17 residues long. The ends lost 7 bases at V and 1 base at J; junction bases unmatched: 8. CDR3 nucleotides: TGTGCCAGCACATACTCGGGACAGGGGGCGAGCAATCAGCCCCAGCATTTT. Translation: CASTYSGQGASNQPQHF.

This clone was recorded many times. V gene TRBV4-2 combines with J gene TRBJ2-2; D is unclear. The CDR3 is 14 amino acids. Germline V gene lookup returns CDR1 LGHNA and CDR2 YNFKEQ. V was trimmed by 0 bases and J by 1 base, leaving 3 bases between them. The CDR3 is CASSQEGNTGELFF. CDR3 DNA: TGTGCCAGCAGCCAAGAGGGGAACACCGGGGAGCTGTTTTTT.

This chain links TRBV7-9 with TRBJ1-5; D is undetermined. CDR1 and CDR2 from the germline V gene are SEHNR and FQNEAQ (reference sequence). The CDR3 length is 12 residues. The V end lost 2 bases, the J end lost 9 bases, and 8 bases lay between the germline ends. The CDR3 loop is CASSLQSGPQHF. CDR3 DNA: TGTGCCAGCAGCTTACAATCCGGGCCCCAGCATTTT.

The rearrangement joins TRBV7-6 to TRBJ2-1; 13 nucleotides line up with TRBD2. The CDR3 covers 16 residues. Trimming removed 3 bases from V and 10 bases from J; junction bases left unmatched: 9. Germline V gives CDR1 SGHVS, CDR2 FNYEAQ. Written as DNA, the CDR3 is TGTGCCAGCAGCTTGATATCCGGGACTAGCGGGAAAGAGCAGTTCTTC. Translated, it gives CASSLISGTSGKEQFF.

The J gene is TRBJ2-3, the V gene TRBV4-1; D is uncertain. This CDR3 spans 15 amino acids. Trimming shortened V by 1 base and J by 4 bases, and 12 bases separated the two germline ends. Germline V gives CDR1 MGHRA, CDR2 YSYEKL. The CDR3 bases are TGCGCCAGCAGCCAAGTTCGGACCCCGTCAGATACGCAGTATTTT. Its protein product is CASSQVRTPSDTQYF.

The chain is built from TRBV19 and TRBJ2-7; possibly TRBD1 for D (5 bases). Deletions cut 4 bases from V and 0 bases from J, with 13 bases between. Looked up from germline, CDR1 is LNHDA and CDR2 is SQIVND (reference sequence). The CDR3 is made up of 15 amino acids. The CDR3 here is CASSKGQGNSYEQYF. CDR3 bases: TGTGCCAGTAGTAAGGGCCAGGGTAACTCCTACGAGCAGTACTTC. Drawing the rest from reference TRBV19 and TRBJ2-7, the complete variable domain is DGGITQSPKYLFRKEGQNVTLSCEQNLNHDAMYWYRQDPGQGLRLIYYSQIVNDFQKGDIAEGYSVSREKKESFPLTVTSAQKNPTAFYLCASSKGQGNSYEQYFGPGTRLTVT.

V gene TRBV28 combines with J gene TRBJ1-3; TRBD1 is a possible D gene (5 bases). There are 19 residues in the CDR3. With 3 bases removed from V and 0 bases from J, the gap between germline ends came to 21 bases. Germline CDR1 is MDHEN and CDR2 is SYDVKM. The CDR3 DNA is TGTGCCAGCAGTTTTCGAACAGGCCCAGGGATGAACTCTGGAAACACCATATATTTT. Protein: CASSFRTGPGMNSGNTIYF.

CDR3 coding DNA: TGTGCCAGCAGCTTGGGGGGAAGCTATGGCTACACCTTC. It codes for CASSLGGSYGYTF. This rearrangement joins TRBV7-9 to TRBJ1-2, with D perhaps matching TRBD1 (5 bases). Germline CDR1 is SEHNR and CDR2 is FQNEAQ (reference sequence). Trimming shortened V by 3 bases and J by 4 bases, and 9 bases separated the two germline ends. This CDR3 has 13 amino acids.

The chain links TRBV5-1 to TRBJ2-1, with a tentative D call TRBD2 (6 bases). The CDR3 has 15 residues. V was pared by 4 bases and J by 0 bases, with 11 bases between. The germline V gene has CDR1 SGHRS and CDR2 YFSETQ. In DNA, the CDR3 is TGCGCCAGCAGCGTAGCGACTAGCTCCTACAATGAGCAGTTCTTC. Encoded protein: CASSVATSSYNEQFF.

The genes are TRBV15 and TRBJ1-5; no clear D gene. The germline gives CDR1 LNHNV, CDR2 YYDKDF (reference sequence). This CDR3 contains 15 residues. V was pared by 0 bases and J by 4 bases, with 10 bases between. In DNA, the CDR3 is TGTGCCACCAGCAGAGATGCGGTGGGAAATCAGCCCCAGCATTTT. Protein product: CATSRDAVGNQPQHF.

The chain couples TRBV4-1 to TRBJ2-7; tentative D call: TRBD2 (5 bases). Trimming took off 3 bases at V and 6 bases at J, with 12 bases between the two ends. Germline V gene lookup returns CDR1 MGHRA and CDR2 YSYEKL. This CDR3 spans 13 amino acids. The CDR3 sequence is CASSQLLVSEQYF. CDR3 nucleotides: TGCGCCAGCAGCCAGCTACTAGTAAGCGAGCAGTACTTC.

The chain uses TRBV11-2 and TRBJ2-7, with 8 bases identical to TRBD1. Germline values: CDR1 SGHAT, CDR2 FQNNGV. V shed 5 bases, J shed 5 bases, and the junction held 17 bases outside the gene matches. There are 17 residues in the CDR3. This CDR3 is CASSPPPDRALWDEQYF. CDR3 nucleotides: TGTGCCAGCAGCCCGCCCCCGGACAGGGCGTTATGGGACGAGCAGTACTTC.

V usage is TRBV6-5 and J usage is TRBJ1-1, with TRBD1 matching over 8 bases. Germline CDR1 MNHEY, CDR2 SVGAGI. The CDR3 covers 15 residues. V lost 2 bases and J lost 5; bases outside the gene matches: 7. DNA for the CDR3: TGTGCCAGCAGTTACGGCAGGGGGCGTGGAACTGAAGCTTTCTTT. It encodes CASSYGRGRGTEAFF.

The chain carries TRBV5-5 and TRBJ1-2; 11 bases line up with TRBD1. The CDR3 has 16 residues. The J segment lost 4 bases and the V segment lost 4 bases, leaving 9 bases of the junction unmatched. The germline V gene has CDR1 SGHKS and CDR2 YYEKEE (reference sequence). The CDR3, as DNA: TGTGCCAGCAGCCTAACCCGGGACAGGGGGATCTATGGCTACACCTTC. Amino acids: CASSLTRDRGIYGYTF.

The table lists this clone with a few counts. CDR3 residues: CASSVRDRSIGYTF. The CDR3 region has the DNA TGTGCCAGCAGCGTCCGGGACCGGTCTATAGGCTACACCTTC. V gene TRBV5-4 combines with J gene TRBJ1-2; D possibly corresponds to TRBD1 (5 bases). The CDR3 contains 14 residues. The V and J ends lost 4 bases and 8 bases respectively, with 18 bases between them. Germline V gene sequence: CDR1 SGHNT, CDR2 YYREEE (reference sequence).

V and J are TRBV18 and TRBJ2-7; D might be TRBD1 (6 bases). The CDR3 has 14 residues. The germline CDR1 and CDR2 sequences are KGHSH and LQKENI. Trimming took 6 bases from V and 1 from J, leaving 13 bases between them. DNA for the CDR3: TGTGCCAGCTCCCTCCGGGACATATCCTACGAGCAGTACTTC. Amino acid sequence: CASSLRDISYEQYF.

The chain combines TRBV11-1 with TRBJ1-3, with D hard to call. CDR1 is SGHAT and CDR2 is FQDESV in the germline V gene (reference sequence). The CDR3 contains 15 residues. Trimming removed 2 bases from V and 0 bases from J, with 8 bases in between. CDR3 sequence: CASSLNLASGNTIYF. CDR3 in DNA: TGTGCCAGCAGCTTAAACCTAGCCTCTGGAAACACCATATATTTT.